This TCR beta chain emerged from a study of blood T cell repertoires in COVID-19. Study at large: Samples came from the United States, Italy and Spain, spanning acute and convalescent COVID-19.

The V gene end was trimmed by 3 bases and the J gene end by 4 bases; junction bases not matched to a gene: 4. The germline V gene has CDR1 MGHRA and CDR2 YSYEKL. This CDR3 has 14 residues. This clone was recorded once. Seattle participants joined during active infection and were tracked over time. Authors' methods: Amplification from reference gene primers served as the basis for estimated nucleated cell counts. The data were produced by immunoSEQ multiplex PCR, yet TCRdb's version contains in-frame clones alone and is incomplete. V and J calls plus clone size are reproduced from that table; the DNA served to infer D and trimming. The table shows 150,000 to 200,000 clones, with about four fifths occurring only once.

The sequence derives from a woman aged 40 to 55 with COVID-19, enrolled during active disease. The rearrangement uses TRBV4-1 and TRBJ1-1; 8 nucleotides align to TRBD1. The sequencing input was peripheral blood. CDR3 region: CASSHPGTGTEAFF. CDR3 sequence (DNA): TGCGCCAGCAGCCACCCCGGGACAGGCACTGAAGCTTTCTTT.